The present T cell receptor (beta chain) was sequenced within a study of blood T cell repertoires in COVID-19. Overall study context: Samples came from the United States, Italy and Spain, spanning acute and convalescent COVID-19. The cDNA or gDNA used as material had been derived from T cells, B-cell-depleted T cells, or PBMCs.

This clone has only one observation. Only in-frame clones appear in the TCRdb table, and some are missing; sequencing was by immunoSEQ multiplex PCR. The profile covers 60,000 to 75,000 clones, with 70% to 90% appearing a single time and around 3.7% taken by the ten largest. The clonotype was recovered from a woman aged 45-65 years with COVID-19, enrolled during active disease. Source material: peripheral blood.

CDR3 DNA sequence: TGTGCCAGCAGCTTAATGGCGGGAGGGCTTAGAGATGAGCAGTTCTTC. Amino acids: CASSLMAGGLRDEQFF. The V and J genes are TRBV7-3 and TRBJ2-1, with 9 bases matching TRBD2. Germline CDR1 and CDR2: SGHTA and FQGTGA. The V gene end was trimmed by 1 base and the J gene end by 8 bases; junction bases not matched to a gene: 9. This CDR3 region has 16 residues. Drawing the rest from reference TRBV7-3 and TRBJ2-1, the complete variable domain is GAGVSQTPSNKVTEKGKYVELRCDPISGHTALYWYRQSLGQGPEFLIYFQGTGAADDSGLPNDRFFAVRPEGSVSTLKIQRTERGDSAVYLCASSLMAGGLRDEQFFGPGTRLTVL.